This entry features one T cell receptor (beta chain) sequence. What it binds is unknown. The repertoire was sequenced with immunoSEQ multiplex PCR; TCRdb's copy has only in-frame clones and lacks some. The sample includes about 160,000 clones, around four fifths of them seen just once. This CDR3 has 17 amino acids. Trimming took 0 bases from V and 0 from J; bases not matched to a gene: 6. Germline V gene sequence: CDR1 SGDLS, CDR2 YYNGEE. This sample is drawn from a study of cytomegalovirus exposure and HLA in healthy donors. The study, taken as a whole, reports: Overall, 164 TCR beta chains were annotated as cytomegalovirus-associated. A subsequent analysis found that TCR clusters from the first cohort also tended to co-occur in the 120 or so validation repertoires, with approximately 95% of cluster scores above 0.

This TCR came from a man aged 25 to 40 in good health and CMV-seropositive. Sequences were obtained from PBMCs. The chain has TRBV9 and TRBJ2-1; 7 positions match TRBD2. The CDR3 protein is CASSVDGGKGSYNEQFF. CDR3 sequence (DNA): TGTGCCAGCAGCGTAGACGGGGGGAAGGGCTCCTACAATGAGCAGTTCTTC.